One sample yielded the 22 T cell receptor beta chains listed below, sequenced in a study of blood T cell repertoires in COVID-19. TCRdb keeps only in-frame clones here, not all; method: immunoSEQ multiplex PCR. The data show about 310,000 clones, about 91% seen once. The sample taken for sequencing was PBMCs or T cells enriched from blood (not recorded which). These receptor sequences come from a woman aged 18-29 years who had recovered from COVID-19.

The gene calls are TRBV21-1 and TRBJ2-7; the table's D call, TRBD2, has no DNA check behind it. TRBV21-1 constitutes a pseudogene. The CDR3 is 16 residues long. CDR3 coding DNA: TGTGCCAGCAGCAACGGGGGGGGCTGCAGTCCGCACGAGCAGTACTTC. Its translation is CASSNGGGCSPHEQYF.

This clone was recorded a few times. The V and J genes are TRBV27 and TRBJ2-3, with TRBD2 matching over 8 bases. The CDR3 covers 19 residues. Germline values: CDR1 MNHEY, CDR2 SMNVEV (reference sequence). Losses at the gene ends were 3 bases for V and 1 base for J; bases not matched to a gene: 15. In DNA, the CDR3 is TGTGCCAGCAGTTTGGATTGGGTTCCAAGCGGGGGACGCACAGATACGCAGTATTTT. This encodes CASSLDWVPSGGRTDTQYF.

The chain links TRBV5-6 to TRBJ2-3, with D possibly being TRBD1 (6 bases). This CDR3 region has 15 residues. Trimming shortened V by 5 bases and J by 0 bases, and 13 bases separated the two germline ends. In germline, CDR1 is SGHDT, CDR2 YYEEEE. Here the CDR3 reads CASSKGVRSTDTQYF. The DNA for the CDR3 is TGTGCCAGCAGTAAGGGGGTAAGGAGCACAGATACGCAGTATTTT.

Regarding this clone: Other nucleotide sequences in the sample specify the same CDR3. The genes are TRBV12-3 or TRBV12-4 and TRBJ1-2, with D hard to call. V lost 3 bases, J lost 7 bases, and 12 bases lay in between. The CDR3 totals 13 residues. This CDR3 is CASSFSRVAGYTF. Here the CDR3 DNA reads TGTGCCAGCAGTTTTAGCAGAGTTGCTGGCTACACCTTC.

DNA of the CDR3: TGTGCCAGTAGTATTCAGGGGCTAGCGGCCTATGGCTACACCTTC. The encoded protein is CASSIQGLAAYGYTF. V gene TRBV19 combines with J gene TRBJ1-2, with a possible D match to TRBD1 (6 bases). CDR1 is LNHDA and CDR2 is SQIVND in the germline V gene (reference sequence). The CDR3 length is 15 residues. V shed 3 bases and J shed 4 bases, with 15 bases lying between them.

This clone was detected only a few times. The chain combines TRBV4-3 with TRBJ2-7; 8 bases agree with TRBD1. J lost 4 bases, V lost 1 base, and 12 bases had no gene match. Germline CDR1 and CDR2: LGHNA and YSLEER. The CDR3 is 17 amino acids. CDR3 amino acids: CASSQGRRSGQGYEQYF. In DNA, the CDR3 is TGCGCCAGCAGCCAAGGACGACGATCTGGACAGGGATACGAGCAGTACTTC.

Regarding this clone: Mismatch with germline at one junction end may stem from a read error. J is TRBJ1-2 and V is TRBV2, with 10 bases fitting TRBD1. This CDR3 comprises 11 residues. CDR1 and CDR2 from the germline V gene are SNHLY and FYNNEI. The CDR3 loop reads CANLRQGAGSF. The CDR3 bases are TGTGCCAACCTAAGACAGGGGGCGGGTTCCTTC.

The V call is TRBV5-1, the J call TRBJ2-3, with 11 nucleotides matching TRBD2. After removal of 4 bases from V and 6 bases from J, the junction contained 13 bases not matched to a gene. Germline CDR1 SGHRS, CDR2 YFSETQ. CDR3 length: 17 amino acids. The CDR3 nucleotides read TGCGCCAGCAGCCACAACCCCGCTAGCGGGGGGCCGGATACGCAGTATTTT. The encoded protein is CASSHNPASGGPDTQYF.

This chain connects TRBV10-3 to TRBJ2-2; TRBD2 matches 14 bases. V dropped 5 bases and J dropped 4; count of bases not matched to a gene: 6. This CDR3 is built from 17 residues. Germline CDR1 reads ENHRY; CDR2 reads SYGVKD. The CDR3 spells CAISSTSGGDRTGELFF. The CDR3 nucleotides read TGTGCCATCAGTTCGACTAGCGGGGGGGACCGCACCGGGGAGCTGTTTTTT.

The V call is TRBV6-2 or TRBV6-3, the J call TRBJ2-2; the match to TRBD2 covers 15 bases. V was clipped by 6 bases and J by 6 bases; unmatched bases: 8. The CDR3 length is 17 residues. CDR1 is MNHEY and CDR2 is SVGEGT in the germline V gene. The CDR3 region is CASSPGLAGGLAGELFF. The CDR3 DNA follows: TGTGCCAGCAGCCCCGGACTAGCGGGAGGGTTAGCCGGGGAGCTGTTTTTT.

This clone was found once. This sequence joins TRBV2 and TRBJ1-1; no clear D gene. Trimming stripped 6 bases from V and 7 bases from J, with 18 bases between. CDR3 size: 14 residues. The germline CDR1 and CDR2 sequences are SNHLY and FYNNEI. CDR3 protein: CASSKQNAYNEAFF. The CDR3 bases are TGTGCCAGCAGCAAACAGAATGCCTATAATGAAGCTTTCTTT.

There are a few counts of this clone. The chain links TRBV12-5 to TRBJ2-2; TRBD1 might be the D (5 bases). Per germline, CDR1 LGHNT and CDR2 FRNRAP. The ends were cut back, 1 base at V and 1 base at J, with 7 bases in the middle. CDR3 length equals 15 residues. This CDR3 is CASGLGQMNTGELFF. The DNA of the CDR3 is TGTGCTAGTGGTTTGGGACAGATGAACACCGGGGAGCTGTTTTTT.

The CDR3 loop is CSASTGAGAFF. The DNA for the CDR3 is TGCAGTGCTTCGACAGGGGCTGGAGCTTTCTTT. The chain is built from TRBV20-1 and TRBJ1-1; 8 nucleotides match TRBD1. V shed 5 bases and J 10 bases; nucleotides not matched to a gene: 6. CDR1 is DFQATT, CDR2 SNEGSKA, per germline (reference sequence). The CDR3 runs to 11 residues.

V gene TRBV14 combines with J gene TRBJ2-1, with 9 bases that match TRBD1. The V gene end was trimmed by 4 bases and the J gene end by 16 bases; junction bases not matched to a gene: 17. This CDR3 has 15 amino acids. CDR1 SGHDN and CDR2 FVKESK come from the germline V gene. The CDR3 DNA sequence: TGTGCCAGCAGCCTTTACCCGGGACAGGGAACGGTTGACTTCTTC. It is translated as CASSLYPGQGTVDFF.

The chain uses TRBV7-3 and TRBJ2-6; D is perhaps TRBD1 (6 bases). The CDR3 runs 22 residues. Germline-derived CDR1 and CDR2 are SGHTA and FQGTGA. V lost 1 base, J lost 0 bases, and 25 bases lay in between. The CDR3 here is CASSLMGARGYNPHSGANVLTF. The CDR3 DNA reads TGTGCCAGCAGCTTAATGGGGGCGAGAGGATACAACCCCCACTCTGGGGCCAACGTCCTGACTTTC.

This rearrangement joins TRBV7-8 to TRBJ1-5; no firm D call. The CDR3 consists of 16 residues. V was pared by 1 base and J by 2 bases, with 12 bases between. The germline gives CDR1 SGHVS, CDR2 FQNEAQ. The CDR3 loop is CASSLDPGMGNQPQHF. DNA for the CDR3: TGTGCCAGCAGCTTAGACCCGGGAATGGGCAATCAGCCCCAGCATTTT.

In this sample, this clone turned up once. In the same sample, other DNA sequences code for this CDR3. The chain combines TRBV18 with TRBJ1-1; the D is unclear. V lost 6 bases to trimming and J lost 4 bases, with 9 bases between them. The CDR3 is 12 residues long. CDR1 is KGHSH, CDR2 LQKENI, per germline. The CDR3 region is CASSPGATEAFF. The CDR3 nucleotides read TGTGCCAGCTCTCCGGGAGCCACTGAAGCTTTCTTT.

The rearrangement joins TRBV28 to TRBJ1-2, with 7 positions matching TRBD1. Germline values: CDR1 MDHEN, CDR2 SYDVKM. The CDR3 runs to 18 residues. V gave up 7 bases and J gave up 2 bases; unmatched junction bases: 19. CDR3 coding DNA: TGTGCCAGCACCACACTGGGCCGGGTGGACAGGAGGAACTATGGCTACACCTTC. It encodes CASTTLGRVDRRNYGYTF.

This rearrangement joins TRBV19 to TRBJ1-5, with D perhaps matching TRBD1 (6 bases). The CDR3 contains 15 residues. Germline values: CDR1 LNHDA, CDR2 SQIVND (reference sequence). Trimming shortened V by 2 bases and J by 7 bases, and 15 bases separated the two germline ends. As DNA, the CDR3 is TGTGCCAGTAGTATACTTGGGGGCTTGGGGCAGCCCCAGCATTTT. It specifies CASSILGGLGQPQHF.

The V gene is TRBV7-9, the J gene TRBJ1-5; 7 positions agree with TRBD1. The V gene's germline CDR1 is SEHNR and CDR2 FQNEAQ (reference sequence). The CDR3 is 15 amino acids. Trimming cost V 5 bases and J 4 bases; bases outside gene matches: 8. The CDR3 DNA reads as TGTGCCAGCAGCCCCACCGGGACAGAAAATCAGCCCCAGCATTTT. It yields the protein CASSPTGTENQPQHF.

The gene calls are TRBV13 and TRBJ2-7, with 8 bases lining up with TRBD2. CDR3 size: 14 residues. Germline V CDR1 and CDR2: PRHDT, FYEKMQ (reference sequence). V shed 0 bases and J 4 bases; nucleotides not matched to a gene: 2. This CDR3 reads CASSLGAGEYEQYF. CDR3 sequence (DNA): TGTGCCAGCAGCTTAGGAGCGGGAGAGTACGAGCAGTACTTC.

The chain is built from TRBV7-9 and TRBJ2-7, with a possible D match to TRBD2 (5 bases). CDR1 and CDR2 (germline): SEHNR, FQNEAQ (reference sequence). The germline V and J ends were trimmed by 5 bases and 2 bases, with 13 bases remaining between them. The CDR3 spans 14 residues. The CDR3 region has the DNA TGTGCCAGCAGCGCCGGGATTCATCCCTACGAGCAGTACTTC. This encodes CASSAGIHPYEQYF.